The 18 T cell receptor beta chains below were found in one sample sequenced in a study of early T cells in non-severe SARS-CoV-2 infection. TCRdb passed the 5' RACE reads through MiXCR, listing each CDR3 protein once. The table shows 45,000 to 55,000 distinct CDR3 sequences, with under 7.5% occurring only once. The specimen comprised whole blood, sampled at baseline. The receptor source for this set is an adult who was a healthcare worker with PCR-confirmed SARS-CoV-2 infection or an uninfected control (not recorded which).

This clonotype was seen at least ten times. The J gene is TRBJ2-1, the V gene TRBV12-3 or TRBV12-4, with D possibly TRBD1 on 5 matching bases. V was clipped by 5 bases and J by 0 bases, with 11 bases between them. This CDR3 is built from 15 residues. CDR3 sequence: CASSLRQSSYNEQFF. The CDR3 DNA is TGTGCCAGCAGTCTCAGACAGAGCTCCTACAATGAGCAGTTCTTC.

The rearrangement uses TRBV10-3 and TRBJ2-3; TRBD2 agrees at 13 bases. Germline assignment: CDR1 ENHRY and CDR2 SYGVKD. The CDR3 totals 15 residues. V trimming: 5 bases; J trimming: 6 bases; junction bases outside the gene matches: 5. This chain's CDR3 is CAISSGTSGVDTQYF. The CDR3 DNA reads TGTGCCATCAGTTCCGGGACTAGCGGGGTGGATACGCAGTATTTT.

This clonotype was recorded a few times. The genes are TRBV2 and TRBJ2-5; D is perhaps TRBD2 (6 bases). Trimming left V 8 bases short and J 5 bases short, with 12 bases between. The length of the CDR3 is 12 residues. Germline CDR1 and CDR2: SNHLY and FYNNEI. CDR3: CASRTEGETQYF. In nucleotides, the CDR3 is TGTGCCAGCCGTACGGAGGGGGAGACCCAGTACTTC.

This clonotype was seen repeatedly, ten times or more. The chain recombines TRBV6-5 with TRBJ1-6; TRBD1 aligns across 8 bases. The CDR3 is made up of 15 amino acids. The V gene end was trimmed by 2 bases and the J gene end by 8 bases; junction bases not matched to a gene: 5. Germline V gene sequence: CDR1 MNHEY, CDR2 SVGAGI. Written as DNA, the CDR3 is TGTGCCAGCAGTTACACGACAGGGGAAGATTCACCCCTCCACTTT. It encodes CASSYTTGEDSPLHF.

This clonotype turned up a few times. This chain joins TRBV5-5 and TRBJ2-5; weak D call: TRBD1 (5 bases). Deletions cut 1 base from V and 1 base from J, with 8 bases between. Germline lookup yields CDR1 SGHKS and CDR2 YYEKEE (reference sequence). This CDR3 comprises 14 residues. CDR3 sequence reads: CASSLQGFQETQYF. In DNA, the CDR3 is TGTGCCAGCAGCTTGCAGGGTTTCCAAGAGACCCAGTACTTC.

This clonotype has a count of ten or more. As DNA, the CDR3 is TGCAGTGCTAGAGGGCAGACTAGCGGCTCCTACAATGAGCAGTTCTTC. This gives the protein CSARGQTSGSYNEQFF. The J gene is TRBJ2-1, the V gene TRBV20-1; TRBD2 matches at 9 bases. CDR1 DFQATT and CDR2 SNEGSKA come from the germline V gene (reference sequence). J lost 0 bases, V lost 1 base, and 4 bases had no gene match. The CDR3 loop spans 16 amino acids.

V usage is TRBV19 and J usage is TRBJ2-1; a possible D gene is TRBD1 (5 bases). Germline CDR1 and CDR2: LNHDA and SQIVND (reference sequence). This CDR3 has 15 residues. V lost 3 bases to trimming and J lost 7 bases, with 16 bases between them. Here the CDR3 DNA reads TGTGCCAGTAGTATCGGCCAGGGCCGGCTAAATGAGCAGTTCTTC. It encodes CASSIGQGRLNEQFF.

There are a few counts of this clonotype. The V gene is TRBV3-1, the J gene TRBJ1-2; the D is unclear. Trimming shortened V by 4 bases and J by 4 bases, and 16 bases separated the two germline ends. The CDR3 contains 15 residues. Germline CDR1 reads LGHDT; CDR2 reads YNNKEL (reference sequence). CDR3 protein: CASSPVGISFYGYTF. In DNA, the CDR3 is TGTGCCAGCAGCCCCGTCGGGATCAGCTTCTATGGCTACACCTTC.

In nucleotides, the CDR3 is TGTGCCAGCAGCGCACGGGATTCTGGGGCCAACGTCCTGACTTTC. Translation gives CASSARDSGANVLTF. V is TRBV9 and J is TRBJ2-6; possibly TRBD2 for D (5 bases). Between the trimmed V and J ends, which lost 3 bases and 1 base, there was a span of 8 bases. Germline loops: CDR1 SGDLS, CDR2 YYNGEE. This CDR3 is built from 15 residues.

This clonotype was detected only a few times. The DNA of the CDR3 is TGTGCCAGCAGCTATGACAGGGGGAACTACGAGCAGTACTTC. Translation: CASSYDRGNYEQYF. This chain connects TRBV11-2 to TRBJ2-7, with 9 positions matching TRBD1. Germline assignment: CDR1 SGHAT and CDR2 FQNNGV. The CDR3 length is 14 residues. The trim removed 4 bases at V and 3 bases at J, leaving 4 bases unmatched.

The DNA for the CDR3 is TGTGCCAGCAGCTTGGTCCAGGGCACTGAAGCTTTCTTT. Its translation: CASSLVQGTEAFF. The chain has TRBV5-5 and TRBJ1-1; D is perhaps TRBD1 (5 bases). The germline V and J ends were trimmed by 0 bases and 4 bases, with 7 bases remaining between them. There are 13 residues in the CDR3. Per germline, CDR1 SGHKS and CDR2 YYEKEE (reference sequence).

V is TRBV4-2 and J is TRBJ1-5, with 11 bases aligning to TRBD1. V trimming: 4 bases; J trimming: 5 bases; junction bases outside the gene matches: 4. CDR1 LGHNA and CDR2 YNFKEQ come from the germline V gene. The CDR3 has 15 residues. CDR3 loop: CASSPLGQGDQPQHF. The CDR3 nucleotides read TGTGCCAGCAGCCCTTTGGGACAGGGGGATCAGCCCCAGCATTTT.

This rearrangement joins TRBV7-2 to TRBJ2-1, with TRBD1 identical over 9 bases. Germline V gene lookup returns CDR1 SGHTA and CDR2 FQGNSA. The CDR3 spans 15 residues. Germline trimming cut 5 bases from V and 9 bases from J; bases unmatched to any gene: 11. DNA of the CDR3: TGTGCCAGCAGCATACAGGGGGCGAGTCACACTGAGCAGTTCTTC. This encodes CASSIQGASHTEQFF.

This clonotype was seen more than once but under ten times. The chain has TRBV20-1 and TRBJ2-3; the D gene is possibly TRBD2 (7 bases). Germline CDR1 is DFQATT and CDR2 is SNEGSKA (reference sequence). This CDR3 is 15 amino acids long. V gave up 3 bases and J gave up 1 base, with 14 bases separating them. This chain's CDR3 is CSASGGGGRTDTQYF. The CDR3 DNA sequence: TGCAGTGCTAGTGGTGGCGGGGGCCGCACAGATACGCAGTATTTT.

V gene TRBV10-3 combines with J gene TRBJ2-7; perhaps TRBD1 as D (6 bases). This CDR3 contains 15 residues. V shed 6 bases and J shed 3 bases, with 18 bases lying between them. Germline loops: CDR1 ENHRY, CDR2 SYGVKD. The CDR3 region has the DNA TGTGCCATCAGGAGACAGGTTTTGGGCGACTACGAGCAGTACTTC. It is translated as CAIRRQVLGDYEQYF.

The sample holds many counts of this clonotype. This chain connects TRBV7-6 to TRBJ2-3; D is perhaps TRBD1 (5 bases). V was clipped by 5 bases and J by 4 bases, with 19 bases between them. CDR1 and CDR2 from the germline V gene are SGHVS and FNYEAQ. The CDR3 extends over 16 amino acids. The CDR3 is CASSPQGGTWADTQYF. The CDR3, as DNA: TGTGCCAGCAGCCCCCAGGGCGGCACATGGGCAGATACGCAGTATTTT. The full variable domain, in which reference TRBV7-6 and TRBJ2-3 provide the parts outside the CDR3, is GAGVSQSPRYKVTKRGQDVALRCDPISGHVSLYWYRQALGQGPEFLTYFNYEAQQDKSGLPNDRFSAERPEGSISTLTIQRTEQRDSAMYRCASSPQGGTWADTQYFGPGTRLTVL.

For this clonotype: A much larger clone lies a single base off, so this may be a read error. This chain connects TRBV7-6 to TRBJ1-5; 8 nucleotides agree with TRBD1. CDR3 size: 14 residues. The trim removed 6 bases at V and 6 bases at J, leaving 7 bases unmatched. Germline CDR1 is SGHVS and CDR2 is FNYEAQ. The CDR3: CASSSTGVGQPQHF. The CDR3 DNA reads as TGTGCCAGCAGTTCGACAGGGGTAGGTCAGCCCCAGCATTTT.

A few counts support this clonotype. The V and J genes are TRBV6-2 or TRBV6-3 and TRBJ2-2; maybe TRBD2 (7 bases). Trimming stripped 2 bases from V and 0 bases from J, with 13 bases between. The germline V gene has CDR1 MNHEY and CDR2 SVGEGT. The CDR3 is made up of 17 amino acids. The DNA of the CDR3 is TGTGCCAGCAGTTACGTCGCGGGGGACACGAACACCGGGGAGCTGTTTTTT. This gives the protein CASSYVAGDTNTGELFF.